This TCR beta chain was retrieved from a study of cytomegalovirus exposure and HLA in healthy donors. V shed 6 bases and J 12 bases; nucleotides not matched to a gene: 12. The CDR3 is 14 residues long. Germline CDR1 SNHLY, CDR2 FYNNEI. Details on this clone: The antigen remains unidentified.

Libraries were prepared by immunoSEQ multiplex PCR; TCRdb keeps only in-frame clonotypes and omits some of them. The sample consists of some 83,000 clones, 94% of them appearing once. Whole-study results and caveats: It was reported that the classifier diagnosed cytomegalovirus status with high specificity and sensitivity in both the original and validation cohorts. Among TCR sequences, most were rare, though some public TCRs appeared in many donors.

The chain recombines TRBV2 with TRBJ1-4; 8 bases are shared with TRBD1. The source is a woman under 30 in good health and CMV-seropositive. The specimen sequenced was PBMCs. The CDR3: CASSTGTGPSELFF. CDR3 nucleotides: TGTGCCAGCAGCACCGGGACAGGTCCTTCGGAACTGTTTTTT. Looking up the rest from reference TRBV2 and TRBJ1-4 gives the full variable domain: EPEVTQTPSHQVTQMGQEVILRCVPISNHLYFYWYRQILGQKVEFLVSFYNNEISEKSEIFDDQFSVERPDGSNFTLKIRSTKLEDSAMYFCASSTGTGPSELFFGSGTQLSVL.